Each of the 11 T cell receptor beta chains below was sequenced from the same sample in a study of cytomegalovirus exposure and HLA in healthy donors. 13 Jbeta primers and 60 Vbeta primers were used for the PCR. Sequenced by immunoSEQ multiplex PCR; TCRdb stores in-frame clones only, minus some. The sample includes fewer than 250,000 clones, approximately 80% of them seen just once. Sequencing input: PBMCs. Source of these receptors: a male donor in good health and CMV-seronegative.

This chain joins TRBV6-5 and TRBJ2-2; D is possibly TRBD2 (5 bases). The length of the CDR3 is 15 residues. V lost 0 bases to trimming and J lost 4 bases, with 9 bases between them. Germline V lookup: CDR1 MNHEY, CDR2 SVGAGI. The CDR3 bases are TGTGCCAGCAGTTACTCGCGGGCCCTCACCGGGGAGCTGTTTTTT. Its protein is CASSYSRALTGELFF.

V is TRBV19 and J is TRBJ2-5; 8 bases map to TRBD1. The CDR3 is 16 residues long. J lost 5 bases, V lost 1 base, and 9 bases had no gene match. The germline V gene encodes CDR1 LNHDA and CDR2 SQIVND (reference sequence). CDR3 sequence: CASSIGGPGGWETQYF. The DNA for the CDR3 is TGTGCCAGTAGTATAGGAGGACCAGGGGGCTGGGAGACCCAGTACTTC.

This rearrangement joins TRBV29-1 to TRBJ1-6; weak D call: TRBD1 (5 bases). The CDR3 length is 13 residues. The germline V and J ends were trimmed by 7 bases and 2 bases, with 9 bases remaining between them. In germline, CDR1 is SQVTM, CDR2 ANQGSEA. In nucleotides, the CDR3 is TGCAGCGCTGTAGGGGCCTATAATTCACCCCTCCACTTT. Residues: CSAVGAYNSPLHF. Full variable domain (rest looked up from reference TRBV29-1 and TRBJ1-6): SAVISQKPSRDICQRGTSLTIQCQVDSQVTMMFWYRQQPGQSLTLIATANQGSEATYESGFVIDKFPISRPNLTFSTLTVSNMSPEDSSIYLCSAVGAYNSPLHFGNGTRLTVT.

This clone showed up just once. The chain is built from TRBV18 and TRBJ2-1; D gene unclear. Per germline, CDR1 KGHSH and CDR2 LQKENI. The V end lost 2 bases, the J end lost 5 bases, and 7 bases lay between the germline ends. The CDR3 runs 13 residues. DNA for the CDR3: TGTGCCAGCTCACCATACAGTCACAATGAGCAGTTCTTC. This sequence encodes CASSPYSHNEQFF.

This clone has a single count. The rearrangement links TRBV25-1 to TRBJ2-5; weak D call: TRBD1 (8 bases). Near its end, the DNA agrees better with TRBJ2-7, so the J call may be wrong. The CDR3 is made up of 18 amino acids. From germline, CDR1 is MGHDK and CDR2 SYGVNS. The CDR3 loop reads CASRKDRVERGIGYEQYF. The CDR3 DNA sequence: TGTGCCAGCAGGAAGGACAGGGTTGAGCGGGGCATCGGATACGAGCAGTACTTC.

The chain uses TRBV15 and TRBJ2-2; a weak D match, TRBD1 (7 bases). V lost 3 bases and J lost 6, with 17 bases in between. The CDR3 length is 16 residues. Germline V lookup: CDR1 LNHNV, CDR2 YYDKDF (reference sequence). This CDR3 reads CATSSLRGDPAGELFF. CDR3 nucleotides: TGTGCCACCAGCAGCCTCAGGGGGGACCCGGCCGGGGAGCTGTTTTTT.

CDR3 loop: CASSLGGRTAEGEQFF. The CDR3 DNA reads TGTGCCAGCAGCTTGGGAGGCCGCACGGCCGAAGGTGAGCAGTTCTTC. The chain is built from TRBV5-4 and TRBJ2-1; D not resolved. The CDR3 covers 16 residues. Germline loops: CDR1 SGHNT, CDR2 YYREEE (reference sequence). V lost 0 bases and J 9 bases, leaving 19 bases between the germline ends.

The table lists this clone with a count of one. The rearrangement links TRBV5-1 to TRBJ2-2; maybe TRBD2 (5 bases). The ends were cut back, 5 bases at V and 6 bases at J, with 14 bases in the middle. Germline values: CDR1 SGHRS, CDR2 YFSETQ. The CDR3 spans 14 residues. Written as DNA, the CDR3 is TGCGCCAGCAGACCCTTTTCCGGGGCCGGGGAGCTGTTTTTT. As protein: CASRPFSGAGELFF.

The genes are TRBV19 and TRBJ2-7; 8 positions match TRBD1. In germline, CDR1 is LNHDA, CDR2 SQIVND (reference sequence). The CDR3 contains 12 residues. V shed 7 bases and J 6 bases; nucleotides not matched to a gene: 5. The CDR3 here is CASKTGQGEQYF. Written as DNA, the CDR3 is TGTGCCAGTAAAACTGGACAGGGCGAGCAGTACTTC.

The genes are TRBV29-1 and TRBJ2-3; 11 nucleotides agree with TRBD1. V trimming: 6 bases; J trimming: 7 bases; junction bases outside the gene matches: 6. CDR3 length: 13 residues. The germline V gene has CDR1 SQVTM and CDR2 ANQGSEA. CDR3 DNA sequence: TGCAGCGTCCAGGACAGGGGGCTAAATACGCAGTATTTT. This encodes CSVQDRGLNTQYF.

On this clone itself: At one end the junction does not follow the germline gene, possibly because of a read error. The rearrangement links TRBV7-7 to TRBJ2-1; D unclear. The CDR3 contains 15 residues. Per germline, CDR1 SSHAT and CDR2 FNYEAQ (reference sequence). The chain's CDR3 is CASSRAILPPNEQFF. The DNA for the CDR3 is TGTGCTAGCAGCCGCGCTATCCTCCCGCCCAATGAGCAGTTCTTC.